This T cell receptor (beta chain) was captured in a study of CD8+CD57+ T cells in acquired aplastic anemia. In the study overall: Sorted CD4+ and CD8+ cells gave a mean 3.2 ug DNA, range roughly 0.2 to 27.4 ug. Study results and caveats: Around 30 sequences, all CD8+ CDR3, were shared between patients and controls.

Genomic DNA constituted the template upon which TCR beta VDJ and CDR3 profiling was performed. In TCRdb, the reads were re-called with MiXCR into one record per CDR3 protein. The sample consists of roughly 200,000 distinct CDR3 sequences, roughly three fifths of them appearing once. The authors sequenced patients whose flow cytometry had shown CD8+CD57+ cell expansion. No patient had been given any therapy when blood was sampled. For this clonotype: Its antigen is unknown.

The sample consisted of sorted CD4+, CD8+, or CD8+CD57+ T cells (not recorded which) from PBMCs. This TCR was recovered from a human donor with aplastic anemia.

The chain's CDR3 is CASSDPTGEAFF. In DNA, the CDR3 is TGTGCCAGCAGCGACCCGACAGGGGAGGCTTTCTTT. The gene calls are TRBV7-9 and TRBJ1-1, with 8 bases that match TRBD1. Germline V gene sequence: CDR1 SEHNR, CDR2 FQNEAQ (reference sequence). CDR3 size: 12 residues. V shed 5 bases and J 11 bases; nucleotides not matched to a gene: 7.